The clone carrying this TCR beta chain was found many times. The target antigen is unknown. The CDR3 regions of TCR beta were amplified from RNA transcripts. First-round RT-PCR with HTBI primers amplified the TCR CDR3 region. TCRdb independently ran MiXCR on the multiplex PCR reads; one entry per CDR3 protein. The sample contains hundreds of thousands of distinct CDR3 sequences, approximately 25% of which appear only once. Individuals with ophthalmopathy presented a Clinical Activity Score of at least 3, a NOSPECS grade of at least 4 and a duration under 3 months. Uncontrolled infection, other autoimmune disease, pregnancy or lactation disqualified patients from enrolment. The data belong to a study of T cells in Graves' hyperthyroidism and ophthalmopathy. Regarding the study as a whole: For ophthalmopathy, model prediction preceded onset by a median about 6.4 months. In the analysis, a 13 V-J model separated ophthalmopathy from stable hyperthyroidism.

The source material was blood. The receptor's source is a woman in her twenties or thirties with Graves' ophthalmopathy.

CDR3 bases: TGTGCCAGCAGTTTATGGGGGGCTACGGGACAAGAGACCCAGTACTTC. Protein: CASSLWGATGQETQYF. The chain combines TRBV28 with TRBJ2-5; D is perhaps TRBD1 (6 bases). V was shortened by 0 bases and J by 2 bases, with 13 bases between the two germline ends. The germline gives CDR1 MDHEN, CDR2 SYDVKM. The CDR3 runs to 16 residues.